This TCR beta chain was captured by sequencing in a study of blood T cell repertoires in COVID-19. In the study overall: The United States, Italy and Spain provided the acute and convalescent COVID-19 samples. T cells, B-cell-depleted T cells, or PBMCs supplied cDNA or gDNA.

In Seattle, patients joined the study during active infection and were tracked longitudinally. Per the study methods: Amplifying reference gene primers gave estimates of nucleated cell counts. Sequencing used immunoSEQ multiplex PCR; TCRdb keeps in-frame clones, though not all of them. The D gene and trimming were derived from the DNA, and the V and J assignments and clone size from that table. The sample holds approximately 460,000 clones, nearly 90% seen once. Germline CDR1 ENHRY, CDR2 SYGVKD. The CDR3 contains 14 residues. Trimming removed 2 bases from V and 4 bases from J; junction bases left unmatched: 1.

Sequencing was performed on peripheral blood. The sequence was collected from a man aged 18-30 years with COVID-19, enrolled during active disease. This rearrangement joins TRBV10-3 to TRBJ2-3; TRBD2 agrees at 9 bases. The CDR3 protein is CAISEPSGADTQYF. For the CDR3, the DNA is TGTGCCATCAGTGAGCCTAGCGGGGCAGATACGCAGTATTTT.